This TCR beta chain was observed in a study of post-analysis software for immune sequencing data (dated by TCRdb to about 2015). For context, the study as a whole: The recorded disease courses included relapsing-remitting, secondary progressive and progressive-relapsing multiple sclerosis, and some patients had no subtype annotation. The patient repertoires were set against about eleven previously published healthy control repertoires from donors whose ages ranged from 6 to 25 years. A subset of samples was prepared in parallel using single-end sample barcoding, then pooled and co-amplified after Illumina adapter ligation.

What the research found in general, with its limitations: Significantly higher frequencies in patients than in controls were found for roughly 5 TRBV segments, including TRBV5-6, TRBV5-1 and TRBV20-1. When samples were clustered directly using the F measure, samples prepared in the same batch co-clustered strongly, which prompted a batch-effect correction. Multiple sclerosis patients had significantly lower normalized Chao1 diversity than controls, a result that suggests substantial peripheral T-cell clonal expansion. The multiple sclerosis patient group was slightly younger than the control group.

Library creation used PCR. Sequencing was carried out with an Illumina HiSeq 2500. Unique molecular identifiers were incorporated into TCR beta cDNA libraries to reduce PCR and sequencing biases. Approximately 500,000 cDNA molecules were obtained for every 1 to 10 million input T cells, so each molecule roughly corresponded to one T cell. The patient libraries were prepared and sequenced with the same protocol used for the earlier healthy control dataset. Within a given batch, samples were prepared together, multiplexed and sequenced on the same HiSeq lane. Under the source paper's analysis protocol: Raw barcoded reads were processed with MIGEC, and single-read molecular identifier groups were discarded before consensus assembly and CDR3 extraction. Clonotype tables were post-analysed with VDJtools, and diversity was normalized by down-sampling all datasets to the smallest sample size. To correct batch-related cross-sample contamination, repertoire overlap clustering matched CDR3 amino acid sequences but not nucleotide sequences. The raw public data were reprocessed by TCRdb itself: fastp quality trimming at Q25, MiXCR clonotype calling, in-frame beta chains only. Every distinct CDR3 protein forms one entry, paired with its most common genes and DNA. TCRdb's processing, not the study's, gives the V and J calls here. The table for this sample lists approximately 730,000 distinct CDR3 sequences; 46% of them were counted only once. The ten most abundant clones make up roughly 4.5% of the sample.

According to the germline V gene (reference sequence), CDR1 reads MNHEY and CDR2 reads SMNVEV. From its cysteine to its phenylalanine, the CDR3 spans 13 amino acids. The only DNA kept is the CDR3, 39 bases in frame from the first base. V has 6 bases trimmed and J has 2 bases trimmed; junction bases matching no gene number 2. Only a few counts were recorded for this clonotype. Its specific antigen is unknown. It has no much larger one-base neighbor in the sample; base qualities were not kept. TCR beta repertoires were profiled from peripheral blood of roughly 13 young patients with multiple sclerosis to demonstrate the VDJtools post-analysis software. The patients with multiple sclerosis were children and adolescents between roughly 6 and 17 years of age.

The rearranged segments are TRBV27 and TRBJ2-7, with 9 junctional bases fitting TRBD2. This receptor was identified in a girl between 5 and 17 years old with multiple sclerosis. Sequenced input: blood. CDR3 sequence: CASRTSGAYEQYF. The nucleotide sequence is given as TGTGCCAGCAGGACTAGCGGTGCCTACGAGCAGTACTTC.